Each of the 32 T cell receptor beta chains below was sequenced from the same sample in a study of T cell responses to AZD1222 COVID-19 vaccine. Sequencing was performed with immunoSEQ multiplex PCR; in TCRdb, only in-frame clones are kept and a portion is missing. The sample has under 150,000 clones, 70% to 90% seen once. Sequenced material: peripheral blood, taken on day 0 of AZD1222 vaccination. These receptors were collected from an adult in good health.

The rearrangement joins TRBV6-5 to TRBJ2-7; a weak D match, TRBD1 (6 bases). Trimming pared 6 bases from V and 7 bases from J, leaving 22 bases between. The CDR3 has 15 amino acids. Germline loops: CDR1 MNHEY, CDR2 SVGAGI. As DNA, the CDR3 is TGTGCCAGCAGCTCCACAGGGTCGAGGGGTAAGGAGCAGTACTTC. This codes for CASSSTGSRGKEQYF.

This clone was seen just once. The chain recombines TRBV5-1 with TRBJ2-7; D is uncertain. Germline V gives CDR1 SGHRS, CDR2 YFSETQ. The V and J ends lost 4 bases and 6 bases respectively, with 14 bases between them. This CDR3 has 13 amino acids. The CDR3 loop reads CASSPPASAEQYF. In DNA form, the CDR3 reads TGCGCCAGCAGCCCCCCCGCCAGCGCCGAGCAGTACTTC.

The genes are TRBV10-3 and TRBJ2-3; 12 positions match TRBD2. Germline CDR1 is ENHRY and CDR2 is SYGVKD. The J segment lost 5 bases and the V segment lost 8 bases, leaving 2 bases of the junction unmatched. CDR3 length: 13 residues. The CDR3 region is CAIGGLAGDTQYF. Here the CDR3 DNA reads TGTGCCATCGGGGGACTAGCGGGAGATACGCAGTATTTT.

This clone appeared a single time. V usage is TRBV3-1 (or the pseudogene TRBV3-2) and J usage is TRBJ1-6; tentative D call: TRBD1 (5 bases). V was trimmed by 3 bases and J by 8 bases, leaving 14 bases between them. The CDR3 is 15 amino acids. Germline CDR1 reads LGHDT; CDR2 reads YNNKEL (reference sequence). The CDR3, as DNA: TGTGCCAGCAGCCAGGGGGAAACTAGTTATTCACCCCTCCACTTT. Encoded protein: CASSQGETSYSPLHF.

This sequence joins TRBV23-1 and TRBJ1-1; perhaps TRBD1 as D (5 bases). TRBV23-1 is identified as an open reading frame with a role that is uncertain. This CDR3 has 11 residues. Trimming cost V 0 bases and J 10 bases, with 6 bases left between them. CDR3 in DNA: TGCGCCAGCAGTCAATCCGGGGGAGCTTTCTTT. It encodes CASSQSGGAFF.

The gene calls are TRBV5-4 and TRBJ2-3; D may be TRBD2 (5 bases). CDR3 size: 15 residues. The germline V gene has CDR1 SGHNT and CDR2 YYREEE (reference sequence). V was trimmed by 4 bases and J by 0 bases, leaving 12 bases between them. In DNA, the CDR3 is TGTGCCAGCAGCCCGGACTCATACAGCACAGATACGCAGTATTTT. Amino acid sequence: CASSPDSYSTDTQYF. Using reference TRBV5-4 and TRBJ2-3 for the parts outside the CDR3, the full variable domain is ETGVTQSPTHLIKTRGQQVTLRCSSQSGHNTVSWYQQALGQGPQFIFQYYREEENGRGNFPPRFSGLQFPNYSSELNVNALELDDSALYLCASSPDSYSTDTQYFGPGTRLTVL.

V gene TRBV9 combines with J gene TRBJ2-1, with unresolved D. This CDR3 has 12 amino acids. Germline CDR1 and CDR2: SGDLS and YYNGEE. Trimming left V 4 bases short and J 4 bases short, with 6 bases between. CDR3 DNA sequence: TGTGCCAGCAGCCAAGAGTACAATGAGCAGTTCTTC. This encodes CASSQEYNEQFF.

The chain is built from TRBV28 and TRBJ2-3; D is tentatively TRBD1 or TRBD2 (5 bases each). This CDR3 is 15 amino acids long. V was trimmed by 3 bases and J by 1 base, leaving 11 bases between them. Germline V CDR1 and CDR2: MDHEN, SYDVKM. The CDR3 sequence is CASSFTGRGTDTQYF. In nucleotides, the CDR3 is TGTGCCAGCAGTTTTACGGGGCGAGGCACAGATACGCAGTATTTT.

J is TRBJ1-3 and V is TRBV6-5, with TRBD1 identical over 7 bases. Trimming removed 7 bases from V and 4 bases from J; junction bases left unmatched: 4. The CDR3 spans 13 residues. CDR1 is MNHEY and CDR2 is SVGAGI in the germline V gene. The CDR3 DNA is TGTGCCAGCAATCAGGGGGGGGGAAACACCATATATTTT. It yields the protein CASNQGGGNTIYF.

The gene calls are TRBV6-4 and TRBJ2-1; the D gene is possibly TRBD2 (6 bases). This CDR3 is 15 amino acids long. V was trimmed by 2 bases and J by 10 bases, leaving 18 bases between them. Germline V gene data show CDR1 as MRHNA and CDR2 as SNTAGT. The CDR3 sequence: CASSDGIAAQGEQFF. The DNA for the CDR3 is TGTGCCAGCAGTGACGGGATAGCGGCACAAGGGGAGCAGTTCTTC.

The chain links TRBV7-8 to TRBJ2-7; D possibly corresponds to TRBD2 (5 bases). V lost 5 bases, J lost 4 bases, and 12 bases lay in between. The CDR3 consists of 13 residues. Germline V gives CDR1 SGHVS, CDR2 FQNEAQ. As DNA, the CDR3 is TGTGCCAGCAGCCTTATTCCGGGGTACGAGCAGTACTTC. Its translation is CASSLIPGYEQYF.

In this sample, this clone turned up once. V gene TRBV15 combines with J gene TRBJ2-1; no firm D call. V lost 5 bases to trimming and J lost 9 bases, with 14 bases between them. Germline values: CDR1 LNHNV, CDR2 YYDKDF (reference sequence). The CDR3 runs to 13 residues. CDR3 DNA: TGTGCCACCAGCCCAGTTCCCGCCGGTGAGCAGTTCTTC. Protein product: CATSPVPAGEQFF.

This clone was counted once. This chain uses TRBV28 with TRBJ1-5; 8 nucleotides align to TRBD1. Looked up from germline, CDR1 is MDHEN and CDR2 is SYDVKM. The CDR3 is 16 amino acids. The V segment lost 4 bases and the J segment 2 bases; nucleotides outside the gene matches: 7. Written as DNA, the CDR3 is TGTGCCAGCAGTTCCCACACGGGACAGGGCAATCAGCCCCAGCATTTT. It translates to CASSSHTGQGNQPQHF. The whole variable domain, filled in from reference TRBV28 and TRBJ1-5, reads DVKVTQSSRYLVKRTGEKVFLECVQDMDHENMFWYRQDPGLGLRLIYFSYDVKMKEKGDIPEGYSVSREKKERFSLILESASTNQTSMYLCASSSHTGQGNQPQHFGDGTRLSIL.

V usage is TRBV29-1 and J usage is TRBJ2-5, with a weak D call TRBD1 (5 bases). Germline lookup yields CDR1 SQVTM and CDR2 ANQGSEA. V lost 6 bases and J 5 bases, leaving 16 bases between the germline ends. The CDR3 has 13 amino acids. The CDR3 loop is CSVSIGVGETQYF. CDR3 sequence (DNA): TGCAGCGTAAGCATAGGGGTAGGGGAGACCCAGTACTTC.

The rearrangement uses TRBV6-1 and TRBJ2-7; D is perhaps TRBD2 (6 bases). Germline CDR1 MNHNS, CDR2 SASEGT. V gave up 0 bases and J gave up 0 bases, with 12 bases separating them. The CDR3 loop spans 16 amino acids. The CDR3 protein is CASSEASGERSYEQYF. CDR3 bases: TGTGCCAGCAGTGAAGCGTCGGGGGAGCGCTCCTACGAGCAGTACTTC.

This chain uses TRBV5-5 with TRBJ2-1; D is possibly TRBD1 (6 bases). Trimming removed 3 bases at V and 7 bases at J, with 14 bases between. The CDR3 loop spans 14 amino acids. The germline CDR1 and CDR2 sequences are SGHKS and YYEKEE (reference sequence). The CDR3 sequence is CASSSTDRSNEQFF. The CDR3 coding sequence is TGTGCCAGCAGCTCCACCGACAGGTCGAATGAGCAGTTCTTC.

The rearrangement joins TRBV3-1 (or the pseudogene TRBV3-2) to TRBJ2-3; D gene ambiguous. This CDR3 contains 15 residues. The V and J ends lost 2 bases and 1 base respectively, with 10 bases between them. CDR1 and CDR2 (germline): LGHDT, YNNKEL (reference sequence). CDR3 sequence reads: CASSQPAARTDTQYF. CDR3 DNA: TGTGCCAGCAGCCAACCCGCGGCTCGCACAGATACGCAGTATTTT.

The J gene is TRBJ2-1, the V gene TRBV2; possible D gene TRBD2, 5 bases. V lost 2 bases and J lost 5, with 13 bases in between. Per the germline V gene, CDR1 is SNHLY and CDR2 is FYNNEI. This CDR3 comprises 15 residues. The CDR3 loop reads CASSEPPLADNEQFF. CDR3 nucleotides: TGTGCCAGCAGTGAACCCCCTCTAGCAGACAATGAGCAGTTCTTC.

The chain uses TRBV29-1 and TRBJ2-1; D may correspond to TRBD1 or TRBD2 (5 bases each). Trimming stripped 3 bases from V and 3 bases from J, with 12 bases between. The CDR3 has 14 amino acids. CDR1 is SQVTM and CDR2 is ANQGSEA in the germline V gene. CDR3 protein: CSVEVRDRYNEQFF. CDR3 DNA sequence: TGCAGCGTTGAGGTCAGGGACCGCTACAATGAGCAGTTCTTC.

The chain has TRBV5-4 and TRBJ2-7; D is possibly TRBD1 or TRBD2 (5 bases each). Trimming pared 4 bases from V and 0 bases from J, leaving 11 bases between. Germline CDR1 is SGHNT and CDR2 is YYREEE (reference sequence). The CDR3 sequence is 14 residues long. CDR3 amino acids: CASSPGTASYEQYF. The CDR3, as DNA: TGTGCCAGCAGCCCGGGGACCGCCTCCTACGAGCAGTACTTC. Together with reference TRBV5-4 and TRBJ2-7, the CDR3 gives the full variable domain: ETGVTQSPTHLIKTRGQQVTLRCSSQSGHNTVSWYQQALGQGPQFIFQYYREEENGRGNFPPRFSGLQFPNYSSELNVNALELDDSALYLCASSPGTASYEQYFGPGTRLTVT.

The chain uses TRBV6-7 and TRBJ2-3, with TRBD1 matching over 12 bases. TRBV6-7 is recorded as an ORF, its role being uncertain. After removal of 7 bases from V and 1 base from J, the junction contained 24 bases not matched to a gene. The CDR3 runs to 22 residues. This CDR3 is CASILPLKAGTGGRTCTDTQYF. CDR3 nucleotides: TGTGCCAGCATCCTTCCCCTGAAAGCCGGGACAGGGGGCCGTACGTGCACAGATACGCAGTATTTT.

J is TRBJ2-1 and V is TRBV16; TRBD2 aligns across 10 bases. V lost 6 bases, J lost 8 bases, and 16 bases stayed unmatched. Germline CDR1 and CDR2: KGHSY and FQNENV. The length of the CDR3 is 17 residues. The CDR3 nucleotides read TGTGCCAGCAGTCCCACCGTGGCTAGCGGGAGATTCGATGAGCAGTTCTTC. Translating it yields CASSPTVASGRFDEQFF.

This clone was seen more than once but under ten times. One end of the junction varies from germline; a read error may be responsible. This chain links TRBV7-7 with TRBJ2-7; D not certain. CDR3 length equals 15 residues. The V gene's germline CDR1 is SSHAT and CDR2 FNYEAQ (reference sequence). DNA of the CDR3: TGTGCTAGCAGCTCCAAAGGCGACGGGTCCTACGAGCAGTACTTC. Its protein product is CASSSKGDGSYEQYF.

The chain recombines TRBV10-3 with TRBJ2-3, with D perhaps matching TRBD1 or TRBD2 (5 bases each). The CDR3 contains 13 residues. V lost 10 bases to trimming and J lost 0 bases, with 11 bases between them. Germline CDR1 is ENHRY and CDR2 is SYGVKD. The CDR3: CATGAGSTDTQYF. The CDR3 coding sequence is TGTGCCACCGGGGCAGGGAGCACAGATACGCAGTATTTT.

This chain links TRBV19 with TRBJ1-5; TRBD1 might be the D (5 bases). The V end lost 3 bases, the J end lost 1 base, and 10 bases lay between the germline ends. Germline lookup yields CDR1 LNHDA and CDR2 SQIVND (reference sequence). The length of the CDR3 is 15 residues. The CDR3 bases are TGTGCCAGTAGTATGCGGCAGGGCAGCAATCAGCCCCAGCATTTT. Its protein is CASSMRQGSNQPQHF.

The chain joins TRBV9 to TRBJ1-3; D remains unclear. The CDR3 covers 13 residues. The V and J ends lost 4 bases and 4 bases respectively, with 9 bases between them. Looked up from germline, CDR1 is SGDLS and CDR2 is YYNGEE. This CDR3 is CASSPASGNTIYF. The CDR3 region has the DNA TGTGCCAGCAGCCCAGCCTCCGGAAACACCATATATTTT.

The genes are TRBV12-3 or TRBV12-4 and TRBJ2-3, with a weak D call TRBD2 (6 bases). The CDR3 consists of 13 residues. V lost 3 bases, J lost 13 bases, and 17 bases lay in between. The CDR3 nucleotides read TGTGCCAGCAGTTTGAGTGGGGCAGGAGGGGAGTATTTT. Its protein is CASSLSGAGGEYF.

This clone was seen just once. This chain connects TRBV7-9 to TRBJ2-5; D is perhaps TRBD1 or TRBD2 (5 bases each). The CDR3 is 13 residues long. Trimming stripped 1 base from V and 5 bases from J, with 8 bases between. Germline values: CDR1 SEHNR, CDR2 FQNEAQ (reference sequence). The CDR3 DNA sequence: TGTGCCAGCAGCTTAGAAGGGACGGAGACCCAGTACTTC. This encodes CASSLEGTETQYF.

The rearrangement links TRBV5-1 to TRBJ2-7, with TRBD1 matching over 9 bases. The CDR3 contains 17 residues. With 2 bases clipped from V and 5 bases from J, the junction kept 14 bases outside the gene matches. CDR1 and CDR2 from the germline V gene are SGHRS and YFSETQ. The CDR3 sequence: CASSFWALGQGSHEQYF. The DNA for the CDR3 is TGCGCCAGCAGCTTCTGGGCGTTGGGACAGGGAAGCCACGAGCAGTACTTC.

CDR3 protein: CASSEARDPRGTYEQYF. CDR3 DNA sequence: TGTGCCAGCAGTGAAGCGCGGGACCCAAGGGGAACCTACGAGCAGTACTTC. The V call is TRBV6-1, the J call TRBJ2-7, with D possibly matching TRBD2 (6 bases). This CDR3 contains 17 residues. Germline V gene data show CDR1 as MNHNS and CDR2 as SASEGT. Trimming took 0 bases from V and 2 from J, leaving 17 bases between them.

The chain links TRBV28 to TRBJ1-1; TRBD1 is a possible D gene (5 bases). The CDR3 has 15 residues. V lost 6 bases and J 3 bases, leaving 17 bases between the germline ends. The V gene's germline CDR1 is MDHEN and CDR2 SYDVKM. This chain's CDR3 is CASRGVGLGDTEAFF. The CDR3, as DNA: TGTGCCAGCAGGGGGGTTGGGCTGGGGGACACTGAAGCTTTCTTT.

J is TRBJ2-6 and V is TRBV29-1; D is unresolved. The length of the CDR3 is 16 residues. Looked up from germline, CDR1 is SQVTM and CDR2 is ANQGSEA. The V and J ends lost 3 bases and 0 bases respectively, with 12 bases between them. The CDR3: CSVDSPGSSGANVLTF. CDR3 DNA sequence: TGCAGCGTTGACTCGCCAGGAAGCTCTGGGGCCAACGTCCTGACTTTC.